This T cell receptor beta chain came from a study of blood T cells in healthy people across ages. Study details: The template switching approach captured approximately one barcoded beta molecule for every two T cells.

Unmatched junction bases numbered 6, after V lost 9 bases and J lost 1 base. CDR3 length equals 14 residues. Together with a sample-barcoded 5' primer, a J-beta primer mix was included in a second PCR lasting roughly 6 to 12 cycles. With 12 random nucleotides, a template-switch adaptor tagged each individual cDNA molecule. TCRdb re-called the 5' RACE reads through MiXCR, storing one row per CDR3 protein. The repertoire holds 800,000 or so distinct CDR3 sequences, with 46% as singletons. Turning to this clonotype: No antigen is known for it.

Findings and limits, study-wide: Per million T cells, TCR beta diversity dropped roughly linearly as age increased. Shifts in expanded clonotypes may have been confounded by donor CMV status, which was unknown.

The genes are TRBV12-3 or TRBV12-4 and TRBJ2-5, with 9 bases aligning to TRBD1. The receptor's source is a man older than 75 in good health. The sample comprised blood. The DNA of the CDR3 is TGTGCCAGTAATCACAGGGGGCCCCAAGAGACCCAGTACTTC. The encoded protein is CASNHRGPQETQYF.